The clone carrying this TCR beta chain has only a few counts. This record belongs to a study of cytomegalovirus exposure and HLA in healthy donors. Vbeta (60) and Jbeta (13) primers were used in the PCR. Measured with immunoSEQ multiplex PCR; TCRdb has only the in-frame clones, and not every one. Of 87,000 or so clones listed, under 9% are singletons. The CDR3 extends over 13 amino acids. Germline V gene lookup returns CDR1 GTSNPN and CDR2 SVGIG (reference sequence). With V trimmed by 3 bases and J by 12 bases, 12 bases remained unmatched. The specimen sequenced was PBMCs. The J gene is TRBJ1-1, the V gene TRBV30; 8 nucleotides align to TRBD1. The sequence was collected from a man aged 50 to 59 in good health and CMV-seronegative. The CDR3 loop reads CAWSRDRTSTTFF. CDR3 sequence (DNA): TGTGCCTGGAGCAGGGACAGGACATCGACGACTTTCTTT.